The T cell receptor (beta chain) under discussion was sequenced for a study of T cell responses to AZD1222 COVID-19 vaccine. Whole-study context: Analysis merged second doses at about 4 or about 12 weeks.

Study-level findings and limits: At baseline, just five to seven AZD1222 recipients tested seropositive. Most donors were white British and more were female, and clonal diversity was possibly underestimated. Distributed over spike, vaccine-associated CD4 TCRs predominated at 160-218 and 743-854.

CDR3 length: 16 residues. J gave up 0 bases and V 3 bases, and 8 bases lay outside the gene matches. Germline CDR1 GTSNPN, CDR2 SVGIG (reference sequence). With respect to this clone: Its antigen is unknown.

Only in-frame clones appear in the TCRdb table, and some are missing; sequencing was by immunoSEQ multiplex PCR. Among fewer than 150,000 clones listed, about 93% were seen once. This sequence was found in an adult in good health. Source: peripheral blood, taken on day 0 of AZD1222 vaccination. This chain uses TRBV30 with TRBJ1-1, with TRBD1 identical over 9 bases. For the CDR3, the DNA is TGTGCCTGGAGCCCCCGGGACAGGGAGATGAACACTGAAGCTTTCTTT. Its translation is CAWSPRDREMNTEAFF.